The present entry profiles one T cell receptor beta chain with its context. Its antigen is still unknown. No base qualities exist here, and no much larger clone lies one base off it. This entry comes from a study of blood T cell repertoires in COVID-19 (TCRdb year 2020). Some background on the complete study: The collaborator samples originated in the United States, Italy and Spain and spanned the acute and convalescent phases of COVID-19. The material from the prospective study consisted of cDNA or gDNA derived from T cells, B-cell-depleted T cells, or PBMCs. Deeply sampled blood TCRbeta repertoires from subjects exposed to, actively infected with, or recovered from COVID-19 were included in the dataset. The repertoires were released in a freely available public database intended as a resource for research on the immune response to SARS-CoV-2. The samples were drawn from two sources: the first 160 participants of the ongoing ImmuneRACE study, and 1,000 to 1,500 subjects contributed by 6 global collaborators. A de-identified subject ID, COVID-19 status, age in years and sex were almost always included in the sample metadata. Where available, HLA class I and class II types were obtained from metadata supplied by the sample provider rather than from assay-based typing.

Whole blood was collected in K2EDTA tubes by collaborating institutions according to the institutions' own protocols. For TCRbeta analysis, collaborators shipped samples as frozen whole blood, isolated PBMCs, or DNA extracted from either of those sample types. The CDR3 goes from the cysteine to the phenylalanine over 15 residues. Only the CDR3 region is kept as DNA, spanning 45 bases read in frame from base 1. The trim is 4 bases for V and 2 bases for J, with a gap of 15 bases between the germline ends. From the germline V gene (reference sequence), CDR1 is MNHNY and CDR2 is SVGAGI. The immunoSEQ Assay, a bias-controlled multiplex PCR, was used to amplify TCRbeta CDR3 regions from genomic DNA. Turning to the authors' computational methods: The number of nucleated cells in each sample was estimated by amplification of reference gene primers within the assay. To quantify the absolute abundance of each unique TCRbeta CDR3 rearrangement, sequence reads were collapsed and filtered. For each sample, productive Simpson clonality was calculated as the square root of Simpson's diversity index across productive rearrangements. Held by TCRdb, this immuneACCESS table contains in-frame sequences only and omits some clones. Under half of the omission traces to an unresolved V gene where checked; the cause of the rest is unknown. That table furnishes V, J and clone size, whereas the DNA furnished D and trimming. This sample gives around 200,000 clones in total; approximately 84% of them show up just once. The leading ten clones occupy over 2.5% of the sample.

The research as a whole found: The amount of clinical and demographic metadata varied by source and participant and was provided uncurated.

The source of this sequence is a human donor with acute or convalescent COVID-19. The donor label of this sample is uncertain. Material for sequencing was peripheral blood. The rearrangement combines TRBV6-6 with TRBJ2-7; a weak D assignment points to TRBD2 (7 bases agree). CDR3 sequence: CASSWGRGFPYEQYF. The bases read TGTGCCAGCAGTTGGGGGAGGGGGTTCCCCTACGAGCAGTACTTC.